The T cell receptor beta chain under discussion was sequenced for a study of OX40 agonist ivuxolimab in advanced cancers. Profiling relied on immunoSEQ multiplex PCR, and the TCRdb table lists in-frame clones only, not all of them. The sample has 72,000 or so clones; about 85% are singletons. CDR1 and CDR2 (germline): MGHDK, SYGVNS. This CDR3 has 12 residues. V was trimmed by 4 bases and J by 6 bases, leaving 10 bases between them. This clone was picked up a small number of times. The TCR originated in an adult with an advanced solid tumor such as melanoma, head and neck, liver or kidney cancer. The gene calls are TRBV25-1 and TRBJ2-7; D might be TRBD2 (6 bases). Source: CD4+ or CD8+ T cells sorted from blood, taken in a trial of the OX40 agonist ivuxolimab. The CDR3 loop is CASSAQGGEQYF. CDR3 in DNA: TGTGCCAGCAGTGCCCAGGGAGGCGAGCAGTACTTC.